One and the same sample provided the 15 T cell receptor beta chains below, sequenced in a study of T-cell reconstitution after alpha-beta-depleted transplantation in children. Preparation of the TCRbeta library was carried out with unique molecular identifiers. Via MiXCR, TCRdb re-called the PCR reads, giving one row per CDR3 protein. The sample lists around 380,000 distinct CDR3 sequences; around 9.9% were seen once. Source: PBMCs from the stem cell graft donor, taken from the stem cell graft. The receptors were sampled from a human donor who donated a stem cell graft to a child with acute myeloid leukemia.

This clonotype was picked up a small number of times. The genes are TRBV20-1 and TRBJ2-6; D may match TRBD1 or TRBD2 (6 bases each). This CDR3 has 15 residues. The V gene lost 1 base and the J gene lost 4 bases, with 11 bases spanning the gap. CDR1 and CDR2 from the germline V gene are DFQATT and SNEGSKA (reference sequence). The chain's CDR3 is CSARGGAAGANVLTF. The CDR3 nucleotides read TGCAGTGCTAGAGGGGGGGCGGCGGGGGCCAACGTCCTGACTTTC.

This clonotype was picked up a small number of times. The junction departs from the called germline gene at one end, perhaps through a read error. CDR3 loop: CSVVMRLNTEPFF. In DNA, the CDR3 is TGCAGCGTTGTTATGCGGCTGAACACTGAACCTTTCTTT. V gene TRBV29-1 combines with J gene TRBJ1-1; D gene unclear. The length of the CDR3 is 13 residues. From germline, CDR1 is SQVTM and CDR2 ANQGSEA. Full variable domain (outside the CDR3, taken from reference TRBV29-1 and TRBJ1-1): SAVISQKPSRDICQRGTSLTIQCQVDSQVTMMFWYRQQPGQSLTLIATANQGSEATYESGFVIDKFPISRPNLTFSTLTVSNMSPEDSSIYLCSVVMRLNTEPFFGQGTRLTVV.

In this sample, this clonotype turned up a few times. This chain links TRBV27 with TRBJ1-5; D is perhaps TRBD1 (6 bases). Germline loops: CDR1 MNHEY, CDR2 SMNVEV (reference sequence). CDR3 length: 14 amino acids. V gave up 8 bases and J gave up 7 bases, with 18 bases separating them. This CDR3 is CASRGRGAGQPQHF. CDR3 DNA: TGTGCCAGCCGCGGCCGGGGGGCTGGACAGCCCCAGCATTTT.

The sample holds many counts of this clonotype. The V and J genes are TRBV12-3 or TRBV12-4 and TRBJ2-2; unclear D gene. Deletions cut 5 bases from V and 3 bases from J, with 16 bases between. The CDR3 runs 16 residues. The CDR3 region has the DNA TGTGCCAGCAGTCAGAAAGTCGGCAGCTACACCGGGGAGCTGTTTTTT. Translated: CASSQKVGSYTGELFF.

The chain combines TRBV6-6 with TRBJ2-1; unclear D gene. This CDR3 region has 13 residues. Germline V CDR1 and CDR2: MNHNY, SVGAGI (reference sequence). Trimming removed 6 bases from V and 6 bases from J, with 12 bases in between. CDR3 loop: CASSQGRFNEQFF. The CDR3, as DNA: TGTGCCAGCAGCCAAGGACGTTTCAATGAGCAGTTCTTC.

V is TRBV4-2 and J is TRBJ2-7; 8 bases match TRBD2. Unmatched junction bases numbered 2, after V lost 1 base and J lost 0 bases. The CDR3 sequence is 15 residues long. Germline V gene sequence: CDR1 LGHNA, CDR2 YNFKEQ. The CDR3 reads CASSQATSDSYEQYF. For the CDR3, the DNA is TGTGCCAGCAGCCAAGCGACTAGCGACTCCTACGAGCAGTACTTC.

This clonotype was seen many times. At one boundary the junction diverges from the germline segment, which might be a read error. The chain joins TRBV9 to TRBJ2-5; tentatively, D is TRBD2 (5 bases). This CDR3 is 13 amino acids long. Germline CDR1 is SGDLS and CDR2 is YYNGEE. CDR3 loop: CASSVAGEETQYF. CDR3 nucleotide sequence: TGCGCCAGCAGTGTGGCCGGGGAGGAGACCCAGTACTTC. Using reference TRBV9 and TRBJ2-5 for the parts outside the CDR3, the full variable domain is DSGVTQTPKHLITATGQRVTLRCSPRSGDLSVYWYQQSLDQGLQFLIQYYNGEERAKGNILERFSAQQFPDLHSELNLSSLELGDSALYFCASSVAGEETQYFGPGTRLLVL.

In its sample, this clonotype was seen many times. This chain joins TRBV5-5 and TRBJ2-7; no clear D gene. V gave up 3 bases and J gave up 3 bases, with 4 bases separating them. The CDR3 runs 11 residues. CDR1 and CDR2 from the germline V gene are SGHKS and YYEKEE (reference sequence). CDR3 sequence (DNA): TGTGCCAGCAGCTATATCTACGAGCAGTACTTC. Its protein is CASSYIYEQYF.

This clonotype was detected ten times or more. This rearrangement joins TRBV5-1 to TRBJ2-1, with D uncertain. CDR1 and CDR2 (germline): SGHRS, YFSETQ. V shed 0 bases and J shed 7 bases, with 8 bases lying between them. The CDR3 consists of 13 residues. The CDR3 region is CASSLEPGNEQFF. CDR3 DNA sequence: TGCGCCAGCAGCTTGGAGCCCGGGAATGAGCAGTTCTTC.

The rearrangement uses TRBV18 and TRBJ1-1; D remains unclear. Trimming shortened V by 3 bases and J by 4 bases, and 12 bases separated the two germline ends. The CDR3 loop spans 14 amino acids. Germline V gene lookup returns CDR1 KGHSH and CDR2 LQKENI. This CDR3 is CASSPRAEVTEAFF. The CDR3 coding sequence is TGTGCCAGCTCACCGAGGGCAGAGGTCACTGAAGCTTTCTTT.

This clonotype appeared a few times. CDR3 DNA: TGTGCCAGCATCATCCCGGGGGGCCTTGAAGCTTTCTTT. Translating it yields CASIIPGGLEAFF. The chain employs TRBV12-3 or TRBV12-4 and TRBJ1-1, with D maybe TRBD1 (6 bases). Trimming left V 7 bases short and J 7 bases short, with 16 bases between. CDR3 size: 13 residues.

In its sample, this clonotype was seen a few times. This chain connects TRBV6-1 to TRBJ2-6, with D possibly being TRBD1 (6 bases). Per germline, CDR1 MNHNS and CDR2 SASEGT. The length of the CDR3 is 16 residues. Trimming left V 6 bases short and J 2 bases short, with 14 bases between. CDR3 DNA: TGTGCCAGCAGCCACGGCGAGGGGGCTGGGGCCAACGTCCTGACTTTC. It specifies CASSHGEGAGANVLTF.

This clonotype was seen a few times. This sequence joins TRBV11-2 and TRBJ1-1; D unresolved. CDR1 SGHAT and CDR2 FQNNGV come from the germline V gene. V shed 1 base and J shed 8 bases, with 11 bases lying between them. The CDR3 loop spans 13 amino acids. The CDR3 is CASSLVVNREAFF. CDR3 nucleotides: TGTGCCAGCAGCTTAGTCGTGAACCGGGAAGCTTTCTTT.

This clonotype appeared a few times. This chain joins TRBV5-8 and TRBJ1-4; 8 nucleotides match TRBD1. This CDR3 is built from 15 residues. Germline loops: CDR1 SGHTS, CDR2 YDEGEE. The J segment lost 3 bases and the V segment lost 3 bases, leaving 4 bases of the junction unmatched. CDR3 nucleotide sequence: TGTGCCAGCAGCTCGGGACAGGTCGCTAATGAAAAACTGTTTTTT. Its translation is CASSSGQVANEKLFF.

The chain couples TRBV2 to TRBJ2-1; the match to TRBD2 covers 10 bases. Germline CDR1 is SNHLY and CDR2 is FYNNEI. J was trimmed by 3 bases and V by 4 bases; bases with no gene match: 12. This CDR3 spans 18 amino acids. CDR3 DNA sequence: TGTGCCAGCAGTGGTCCAGCGGGGGGGCCAGGTGGCTACAATGAGCAGTTCTTC. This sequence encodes CASSGPAGGPGGYNEQFF.